These 32 T cell receptor beta chains share one sample of origin, sequenced in a study of T cell responses to AZD1222 COVID-19 vaccine. Method: immunoSEQ multiplex PCR; TCRdb's copy keeps in-frame clones and lacks some. The profile shows over 85,000 clones, around 87% of them singletons. The sample here was peripheral blood, taken on day 0 of AZD1222 vaccination. These TCRs come from an adult in good health.

The DNA for the CDR3 is TGTGCCAGCTCATCAAATGGACAGGGGGCGGGGGAGCAGTACTTC. Protein product: CASSSNGQGAGEQYF. The chain recombines TRBV18 with TRBJ2-7, with 11 nucleotides matching TRBD1. The junction had 10 bases not matched to a gene; V was cut back by 5 bases and J by 7 bases. Germline V lookup: CDR1 KGHSH, CDR2 LQKENI. The length of the CDR3 is 15 residues.

In the case of this clone: One end of the junction fails to match germline, which may point to a read error. V usage is TRBV27 and J usage is TRBJ2-5, with D tentatively TRBD2 (6 bases). Germline-derived CDR1 and CDR2 are MNHEY and SMNVEV (reference sequence). The CDR3 runs to 15 residues. The CDR3 DNA sequence: TGTGCCAGCAGTTTATCGGGACTCCGGCAAGGGACCCAGTACTTC. It codes for CASSLSGLRQGTQYF.

The rearrangement links TRBV7-9 to TRBJ2-5; 13 bases are a match to TRBD2. Germline lookup yields CDR1 SEHNR and CDR2 FQNEAQ (reference sequence). This CDR3 region has 17 residues. The junction had 5 bases not matched to a gene; V was cut back by 2 bases and J by 2 bases. CDR3 residues: CASSLQGTSGEQETQYF. DNA of the CDR3: TGTGCCAGCAGCTTACAAGGGACTAGCGGGGAACAAGAGACCCAGTACTTC.

The chain joins TRBV5-4 to TRBJ1-2, with D unresolved. The CDR3 is 13 amino acids. V was pared by 4 bases and J by 3 bases, with 10 bases between. Per germline, CDR1 SGHNT and CDR2 YYREEE (reference sequence). The CDR3 is CASSPTGDYGYTF. The CDR3 DNA sequence: TGTGCCAGCAGCCCCACTGGTGACTATGGCTACACCTTC.

The CDR3 is CASSVRSASGIYEQYF. The CDR3 bases are TGTGCCAGCAGCGTCAGATCTGCTAGCGGGATATACGAGCAGTACTTC. The chain links TRBV9 to TRBJ2-7, with TRBD2 matching over 9 bases. The J segment lost 4 bases and the V segment lost 2 bases, leaving 10 bases of the junction unmatched. This CDR3 spans 16 amino acids. Germline loops: CDR1 SGDLS, CDR2 YYNGEE.

Only one count was recorded for this clone. The chain employs TRBV19 and TRBJ1-5; D might be TRBD1 (6 bases). V gave up 8 bases and J gave up 3 bases, with 20 bases separating them. The CDR3 has 16 amino acids. The germline V gene has CDR1 LNHDA and CDR2 SQIVND (reference sequence). The chain's CDR3 is CASDQITGSPNQPQHF. The CDR3 coding sequence is TGTGCCAGTGACCAAATCACAGGGTCCCCCAATCAGCCCCAGCATTTT.

This sequence joins TRBV19 and TRBJ2-1; TRBD1 is a possible D gene (5 bases). From germline, CDR1 is LNHDA and CDR2 SQIVND (reference sequence). This CDR3 comprises 11 residues. V lost 10 bases, J lost 4 bases, and 8 bases lay in between. CDR3 DNA sequence: TGTGCCACCTCAGGGTACAATGAGCAGTTCTTC. Its translation: CATSGYNEQFF.

CDR3: CASSLGGRDGYTF. As DNA, the CDR3 is TGTGCCAGCAGCCTCGGGGGGAGGGATGGCTACACCTTC. The rearrangement uses TRBV11-2 and TRBJ1-2; TRBD1 is a possible D gene (5 bases). The CDR3 spans 13 residues. Looked up from germline, CDR1 is SGHAT and CDR2 is FQNNGV. The ends were cut back, 5 bases at V and 6 bases at J, with 13 bases in the middle. Based on the CDR3 plus reference TRBV11-2 and TRBJ1-2, the full variable domain is EAGVAQSPRYKIIEKRQSVAFWCNPISGHATLYWYQQILGQGPKLLIQFQNNGVVDDSQLPKDRFSAERLKGVDSTLKIQPAKLEDSAVYLCASSLGGRDGYTFGSGTRLTVV.

The V and J genes are TRBV7-6 and TRBJ1-5; 9 bases are a match to TRBD1. V lost 0 bases, J lost 4 bases, and 10 bases stayed unmatched. The V gene's germline CDR1 is SGHVS and CDR2 FNYEAQ. This CDR3 region has 18 residues. CDR3 DNA sequence: TGTGCCAGCAGCTTAGCGACAGGGGGTTACGGCGGGAATCAGCCCCAGCATTTT. Translation gives CASSLATGGYGGNQPQHF.

This chain links TRBV3-1 (or the pseudogene TRBV3-2) with TRBJ2-7; D remains ambiguous. V was trimmed by 1 base and J by 1 base, leaving 8 bases between them. CDR3 length: 14 amino acids. Looked up from germline, CDR1 is LGHDT and CDR2 is YNNKEL (reference sequence). CDR3 sequence (DNA): TGTGCCAGCAGCCAAGCGCAGATTTCCTACGAGCAGTACTTC. Its translation is CASSQAQISYEQYF.

This chain connects TRBV19 to TRBJ2-3; tentatively, D is TRBD1 or TRBD2 (6 bases each). Trimming shortened V by 4 bases and J by 5 bases, and 10 bases separated the two germline ends. CDR3 length equals 13 residues. Looked up from germline, CDR1 is LNHDA and CDR2 is SQIVND (reference sequence). The CDR3 is CASSTGAGDTQYF. Here the CDR3 DNA reads TGTGCCAGTAGTACGGGGGCCGGAGATACGCAGTATTTT.

The CDR3 sequence is CASQPLSSYNSPLHF. As DNA, the CDR3 is TGTGCCTCCCAACCCCTTAGCTCCTATAATTCACCCCTCCACTTT. V usage is TRBV27 and J usage is TRBJ1-6; no clear D gene. CDR1 is MNHEY and CDR2 is SMNVEV in the germline V gene (reference sequence). The CDR3 loop spans 15 amino acids. V shed 11 bases and J shed 0 bases, with 14 bases lying between them.

The genes are TRBV15 and TRBJ1-1, with TRBD1 identical over 11 bases. Looked up from germline, CDR1 is LNHNV and CDR2 is YYDKDF (reference sequence). This CDR3 spans 15 amino acids. V dropped 5 bases and J dropped 11; count of bases not matched to a gene: 13. The CDR3 loop reads CATSARDRGTLGAFF. The DNA for the CDR3 is TGTGCCACCAGCGCCCGGGACAGGGGGACCTTGGGGGCTTTCTTT. Complete variable domain (other parts from reference TRBV15 and TRBJ1-1): DAMVIQNPRYQVTQFGKPVTLSCSQTLNHNVMYWYQQKSSQAPKLLFHYYDKDFNNEADTPDNFQSRRPNTSFCFLDIRSPGLGDTAMYLCATSARDRGTLGAFFGQGTRLTVV.

This chain connects TRBV5-5 to TRBJ2-7, with D possibly being TRBD1 or TRBD2 (6 bases each). Looked up from germline, CDR1 is SGHKS and CDR2 is YYEKEE (reference sequence). Between the trimmed V and J ends, which lost 2 bases and 5 bases, there was a span of 14 bases. The CDR3 has 14 residues. In DNA, the CDR3 is TGTGCCAGCAGCTTTACTGCCGGGGGCCACGAGCAGTACTTC. It specifies CASSFTAGGHEQYF.

V and J are TRBV9 and TRBJ1-6; D is unclear. Germline CDR1 is SGDLS and CDR2 is YYNGEE. V was trimmed by 0 bases and J by 2 bases, leaving 12 bases between them. The CDR3 is 17 residues long. The CDR3 reads CASSVGTPGAYNSPLHF. As DNA, the CDR3 is TGTGCCAGCAGCGTAGGCACCCCTGGCGCCTATAATTCACCCCTCCACTTT.

The chain's CDR3 is CASSEFWGDQETQYF. CDR3 in DNA: TGTGCCAGCAGTGAATTTTGGGGGGACCAAGAGACCCAGTACTTC. The genes are TRBV25-1 and TRBJ2-5, with D tentatively TRBD2 (6 bases). Germline V gene data show CDR1 as MGHDK and CDR2 as SYGVNS. With 1 base removed from V and 0 bases from J, the gap between germline ends came to 9 bases. The CDR3 sequence is 15 residues long.

The chain combines TRBV9 with TRBJ1-3, with 7 bases identical to TRBD1. The V gene's germline CDR1 is SGDLS and CDR2 YYNGEE. The ends lost 3 bases at V and 4 bases at J; junction bases unmatched: 4. The CDR3 is 14 residues long. The CDR3 nucleotides are TGTGCCAGCAGCGGATCAGGGGGAGGAAACACCATATATTTT. It specifies CASSGSGGGNTIYF.

The chain has TRBV30 and TRBJ1-6; 9 bases fit TRBD1. Looked up from germline, CDR1 is GTSNPN and CDR2 is SVGIG (reference sequence). The CDR3 length is 14 residues. The J segment lost 11 bases and the V segment lost 6 bases, leaving 11 bases of the junction unmatched. The CDR3 DNA sequence: TGTGCCTGCCCGGTTGACAGGGGGAGTACACCCCTCCACTTT. Residues: CACPVDRGSTPLHF.

The rearrangement joins TRBV6-1 to TRBJ1-1; D may be TRBD1 (5 bases). V was shortened by 1 base and J by 5 bases, with 11 bases between the two germline ends. Germline-derived CDR1 and CDR2 are MNHNS and SASEGT. There are 14 residues in the CDR3. CDR3 sequence: CASSEGGRVTEAFF. CDR3 sequence (DNA): TGTGCCAGCAGTGAAGGGGGGAGGGTTACTGAAGCTTTCTTT.

The V call is TRBV3-1 (or the pseudogene TRBV3-2), the J call TRBJ1-1; TRBD1 is a possible D gene (5 bases). The V gene's germline CDR1 is LGHDT and CDR2 YNNKEL (reference sequence). The germline V and J ends were trimmed by 4 bases and 1 base, with 10 bases remaining between them. The CDR3 is 14 residues long. The CDR3 DNA reads as TGTGCCAGCAGCCCAACCGGACAGAACACTGAAGCTTTCTTT. Protein product: CASSPTGQNTEAFF.

The chain employs TRBV30 and TRBJ2-3; the D gene is possibly TRBD2 (6 bases). Germline V CDR1 and CDR2: GTSNPN, SVGIG (reference sequence). The V end lost 0 bases, the J end lost 6 bases, and 13 bases lay between the germline ends. There are 14 residues in the CDR3. CDR3 sequence: CAWSVTGVRDTQYF. For the CDR3, the DNA is TGTGCCTGGAGTGTAACGGGGGTGCGGGATACGCAGTATTTT.

A single count supports this clone. The genes are TRBV2 and TRBJ2-1; the D gene is possibly TRBD2 (7 bases). Deletions cut 8 bases from V and 6 bases from J, with 17 bases between. This CDR3 is built from 14 residues. CDR1 is SNHLY and CDR2 is FYNNEI in the germline V gene. CDR3 bases: TGTGCCAGCGAGTTTGCGGGGGCAAGCAATGAGCAGTTCTTC. Its translation is CASEFAGASNEQFF.

This clone occurred once. J is TRBJ2-7 and V is TRBV18, with unresolved D. The CDR3 contains 14 residues. In germline, CDR1 is KGHSH, CDR2 LQKENI. Trimming removed 3 bases at V and 0 bases at J, with 9 bases between. CDR3 nucleotide sequence: TGTGCCAGCTCACCCTCCTCGCACTCCTACGAGCAGTACTTC. Its translation is CASSPSSHSYEQYF.

The genes are TRBV27 and TRBJ2-6; D remains unclear. This CDR3 has 15 residues. Germline V lookup: CDR1 MNHEY, CDR2 SMNVEV (reference sequence). V was shortened by 2 bases and J by 1 base, with 6 bases between the two germline ends. The CDR3 sequence: CASSLLGSGANVLTF. CDR3 nucleotides: TGTGCCAGCAGTTTACTCGGGTCTGGGGCCAACGTCCTGACTTTC.

V gene TRBV29-1 combines with J gene TRBJ1-4; D call uncertain. V shed 1 base and J shed 3 bases, with 9 bases lying between them. Germline values: CDR1 SQVTM, CDR2 ANQGSEA. CDR3 size: 14 residues. The DNA for the CDR3 is TGCAGCGTTGAAGGGACCGCTTCTAATGAAAAACTGTTTTTT. Its protein product is CSVEGTASNEKLFF.

The chain combines TRBV29-1 with TRBJ2-3; possibly TRBD1 for D (5 bases). This CDR3 comprises 12 residues. V lost 7 bases and J 1 base, leaving 9 bases between the germline ends. Germline values: CDR1 SQVTM, CDR2 ANQGSEA. CDR3 sequence (DNA): TGCAGCGCAAGGACACGCACAGATACGCAGTATTTT. As protein: CSARTRTDTQYF.

The rearrangement uses TRBV29-1 and TRBJ2-5, with 9 bases fitting TRBD1. The germline gives CDR1 SQVTM, CDR2 ANQGSEA. The CDR3 has 11 residues. Unmatched junction bases numbered 1, after V lost 6 bases and J lost 5 bases. The CDR3 region is CSVGQGETQYF. As DNA, the CDR3 is TGCAGCGTAGGACAGGGGGAGACCCAGTACTTC.

The V call is TRBV6-5, the J call TRBJ1-4; D remains ambiguous. Germline CDR1 is MNHEY and CDR2 is SVGAGI. CDR3 size: 15 residues. Between the trimmed V and J ends, which lost 5 bases and 14 bases, there was a span of 24 bases. The CDR3 DNA reads TGTGCCAGCAGTCTAATAGACGGTTTCACGGGATTCCTGTTTTTT. This encodes CASSLIDGFTGFLFF.

The chain couples TRBV18 to TRBJ2-7; 9 nucleotides line up with TRBD2. This CDR3 has 14 amino acids. With 3 bases clipped from V and 6 bases from J, the junction kept 6 bases outside the gene matches. Germline assignment: CDR1 KGHSH and CDR2 LQKENI. The CDR3 reads CASSPRRGGSEQYF. The CDR3 DNA is TGTGCCAGCTCACCGCGGCGGGGGGGTAGCGAGCAGTACTTC.

This clone was found a few times. This rearrangement joins TRBV5-1 to TRBJ1-2; 9 bases agree with TRBD1. Germline lookup yields CDR1 SGHRS and CDR2 YFSETQ. Unmatched junction bases numbered 7, after V lost 4 bases and J lost 3 bases. CDR3 length: 15 amino acids. This CDR3 reads CASSPVTGGDYGYTF. The CDR3 DNA is TGCGCCAGCAGCCCAGTAACAGGGGGCGACTATGGCTACACCTTC.

The J gene is TRBJ1-2, the V gene TRBV10-2; tentative D call: TRBD1 (5 bases). This CDR3 region has 15 residues. Trimming cost V 6 bases and J 3 bases, with 17 bases left between them. The germline CDR1 and CDR2 sequences are WSHSY and SAAADI. This chain's CDR3 is CASRGRAPPDYGYTF. The CDR3 bases are TGCGCCAGCAGGGGGCGGGCGCCCCCGGACTATGGCTACACCTTC.

The chain has TRBV14 and TRBJ2-7; D gene uncertain. Germline values: CDR1 SGHDN, CDR2 FVKESK. CDR3 length: 16 amino acids. V was shortened by 0 bases and J by 3 bases, with 15 bases between the two germline ends. The CDR3 sequence is CASSQEVTSVGYEQYF. The CDR3 DNA reads TGTGCCAGCAGCCAAGAAGTCACATCGGTTGGCTACGAGCAGTACTTC.